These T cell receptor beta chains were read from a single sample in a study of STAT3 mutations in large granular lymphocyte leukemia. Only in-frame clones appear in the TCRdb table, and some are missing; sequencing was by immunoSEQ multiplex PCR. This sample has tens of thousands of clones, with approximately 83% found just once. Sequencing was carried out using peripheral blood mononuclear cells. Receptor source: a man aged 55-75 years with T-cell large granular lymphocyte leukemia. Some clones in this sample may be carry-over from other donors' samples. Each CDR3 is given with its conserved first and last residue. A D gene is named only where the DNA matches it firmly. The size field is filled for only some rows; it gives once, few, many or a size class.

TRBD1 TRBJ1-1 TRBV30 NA CAWSGTGPGKAFF TGTGCCTGGAGTGGGACAGGGCCAGGAAAAGCTTTCTTT
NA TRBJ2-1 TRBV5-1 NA CASSTQGGSYNEQFF TGCGCCAGCAGCACGCAGGGCGGGTCCTACAATGAGCAGTTCTTC
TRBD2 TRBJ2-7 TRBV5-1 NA CASSLASGVSSYEQYF TGCGCCAGCAGCTTGGCTAGCGGGGTAAGCTCCTACGAGCAGTACTTC
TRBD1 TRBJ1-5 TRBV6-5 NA CASRQGIGQPQHF TGTGCCAGTCGACAGGGAATCGGTCAGCCCCAGCATTTT
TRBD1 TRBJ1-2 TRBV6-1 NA CASSDPDRGDYGYTF TGTGCCAGCAGTGACCCTGACAGGGGCGACTATGGCTACACCTTC
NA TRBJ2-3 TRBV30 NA CAWSDGATDTQYF TGTGCCTGGAGTGATGGGGCAACAGATACGCAGTATTTT
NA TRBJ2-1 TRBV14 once CASSVRDPSFMRQFF TGTGCCAGCAGCGTCCGGGACCCATCCTTCATGCGGCAGTTCTTC
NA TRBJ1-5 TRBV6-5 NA CASSPRNPGSQPQHF TGTGCCAGCAGTCCTAGGAACCCGGGAAGTCAGCCCCAGCATTTT
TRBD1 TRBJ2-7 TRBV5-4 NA CASSPGTDSLSYEQYF TGTGCCAGCAGCCCCGGGACAGACTCTCTCTCCTACGAGCAGTACTTC
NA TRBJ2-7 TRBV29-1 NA CSVVDGTYEQYF TGCAGCGTTGTTGACGGAACCTACGAGCAGTACTTC
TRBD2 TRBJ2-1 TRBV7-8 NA CASSALAGPNEQFF TGTGCCAGCAGCGCCCTAGCGGGGCCCAATGAGCAGTTCTTC
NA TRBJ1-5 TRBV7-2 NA CASSPTSSNQPQHF TGTGCCAGCAGCCCGACATCTAGCAATCAGCCCCAGCATTTT
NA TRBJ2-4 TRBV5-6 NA CASTRSVEGNIQYF TGTGCCAGCACCCGATCGGTCGAGGGCAACATTCAGTACTTC
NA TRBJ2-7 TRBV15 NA CATNPGHTYEQYF TGTGCCACCAACCCGGGACACACATACGAGCAGTACTTC
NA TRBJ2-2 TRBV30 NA CAWTGRNTGELFF TGTGCCTGGACAGGGCGAAACACCGGGGAGCTGTTTTTT
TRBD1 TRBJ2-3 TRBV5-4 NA CASSLAATGGDTQYF TGTGCCAGCAGCTTGGCCGCGACAGGGGGAGATACGCAGTATTTT
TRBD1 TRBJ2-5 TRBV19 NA CASSIGTGEETQYF TGTGCCAGTAGTATAGGGACAGGTGAAGAGACCCAGTACTTC
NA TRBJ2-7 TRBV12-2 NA CASRMTGKSSGGLYEQYF TGTGCAAGTCGCATGACAGGGAAGAGTAGCGGGGGCCTCTACGAGCAGTACTTC
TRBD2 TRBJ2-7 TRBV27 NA CASSLLRLAGSEQYF TGTGCCAGCAGTTTACTCCGACTAGCCGGGTCCGAGCAGTACTTC
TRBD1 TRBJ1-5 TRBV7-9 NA CASSPGQGDSNQPQHF TGTGCCAGCAGCCCGGGACAGGGAGACAGCAATCAGCCCCAGCATTTT
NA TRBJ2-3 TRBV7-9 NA CASNDGVGYTQYF TGTGCCAGCAACGACGGAGTGGGCTATACGCAGTATTTT
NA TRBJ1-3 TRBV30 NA CASYRDRVRSGNTIYF TGTGCCTCATACAGGGATCGGGTCCGATCTGGAAACACCATATATTTT
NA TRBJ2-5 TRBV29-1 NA CSVASVGGETQYF TGCAGCGTAGCGAGCGTGGGGGGAGAGACCCAGTACTTC
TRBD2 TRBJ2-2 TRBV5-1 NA CASSLGLAENTGELFF TGCGCCAGCAGCTTGGGCCTAGCGGAAAACACCGGGGAGCTGTTTTTT
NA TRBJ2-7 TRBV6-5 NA CASAGGNEQYF TGTGCCAGCGCCGGAGGAAACGAGCAGTACTTC
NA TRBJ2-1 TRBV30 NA CAVDAGSEGQFF TGTGCCGTGGATGCGGGGAGCGAAGGGCAGTTCTTC
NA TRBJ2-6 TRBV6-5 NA CASRTLLPGANVLTF TGTGCCAGCAGGACTCTCCTTCCTGGGGCCAACGTCCTGACTTTC
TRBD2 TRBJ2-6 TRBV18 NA CASSPKLAGSSGANVLTF TGTGCCAGCTCACCGAAACTAGCGGGCAGCTCTGGGGCCAACGTCCTGACTTTC
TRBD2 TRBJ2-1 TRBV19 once CASSMLAGRRNEQFF TGTGCCAGTAGTATGTTAGCGGGAAGAAGGAATGAGCAGTTCTTC
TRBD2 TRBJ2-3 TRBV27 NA CASSSPTSRYTDTQYF TGTGCCAGCAGTTCCCCGACTAGCAGATACACAGATACGCAGTATTTT
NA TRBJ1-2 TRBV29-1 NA CSIGGGSTNGYTF TGCAGCATAGGTGGGGGATCTACAAATGGCTACACCTTC
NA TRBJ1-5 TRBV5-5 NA CASSSGRQPQHF TGTGCCAGCAGCTCGGGTCGTCAGCCCCAGCATTTT
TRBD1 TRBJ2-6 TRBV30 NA CAWSVTAGGSGANVLTF TGTGCCTGGAGTGTAACCGCAGGGGGCTCTGGGGCCAACGTCCTGACTTTC
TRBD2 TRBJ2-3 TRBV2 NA CASTLLAATDTQYF TGTGCCAGCACCCTACTAGCGGCCACAGATACGCAGTATTTT
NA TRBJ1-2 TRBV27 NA CASSSWGVGYTF TGTGCCAGCAGTTCCTGGGGGGTTGGCTACACCTTC
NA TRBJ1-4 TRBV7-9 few CASSLEGGQREKLFF TGTGCCAGCAGCTTAGAGGGCGGTCAAAGAGAAAAACTGTTTTTT
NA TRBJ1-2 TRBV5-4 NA CASILPNYGYTF TGTGCCAGCATCCTTCCCAACTATGGCTACACCTTC
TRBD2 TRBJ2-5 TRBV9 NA CASSVVASGQETQYF TGTGCCAGCAGCGTAGTGGCTAGCGGTCAAGAGACCCAGTACTTC
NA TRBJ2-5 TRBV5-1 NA CASSLSLVSLQETQYF TGCGCCAGCAGCTTGAGTTTAGTTAGCCTGCAAGAGACCCAGTACTTC
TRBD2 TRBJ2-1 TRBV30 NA CAWSFSPPTSGSGNEQFF TGTGCCTGGAGTTTCTCCCCCCCGACTAGCGGGAGTGGCAATGAGCAGTTCTTC
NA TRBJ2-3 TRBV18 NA CASSPEDTQYF TGTGCCAGCTCACCAGAAGATACGCAGTATTTT
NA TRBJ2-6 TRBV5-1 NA CASKPSSGANVLTF TGCGCCAGTAAGCCAAGCTCTGGGGCCAACGTCCTGACTTTC
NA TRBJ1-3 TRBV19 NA CASSLNWGSVDGNTIYF TGTGCCAGTAGTCTCAACTGGGGCTCGGTGGATGGAAACACCATATATTTT
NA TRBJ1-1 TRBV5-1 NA CASSLGTAENTEAFF TGCGCCAGCAGCTTGGGGACAGCCGAGAACACTGAAGCTTTCTTT
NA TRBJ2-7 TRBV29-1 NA CSVAPSLARGEQYF TGCAGCGTTGCACCGTCACTAGCTCGGGGGGAGCAGTACTTC
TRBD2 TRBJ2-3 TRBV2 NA CASISGRATDTQYF TGTGCCAGCATCAGCGGGAGGGCAACAGATACGCAGTATTTT
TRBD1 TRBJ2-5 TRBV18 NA CASSLRQGSQETQYF TGTGCCAGCTCACTGCGACAGGGTAGCCAAGAGACCCAGTACTTC
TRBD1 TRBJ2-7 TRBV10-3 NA CAISAPGQGVSGEQYF TGTGCCATCAGTGCTCCGGGACAGGGGGTTAGCGGCGAGCAGTACTTC
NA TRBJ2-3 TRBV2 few CARGGSDTQYF TGTGCCAGGGGGGGTTCGGATACGCAGTATTTT
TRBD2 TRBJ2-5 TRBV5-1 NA CASSLGSGRVFQETQYF TGCGCCAGCAGCTTGGGTAGCGGGAGGGTTTTCCAAGAGACCCAGTACTTC
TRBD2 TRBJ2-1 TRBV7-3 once CASSTMGGPNEQFF TGTGCCAGCAGCACGATGGGAGGGCCCAATGAGCAGTTCTTC